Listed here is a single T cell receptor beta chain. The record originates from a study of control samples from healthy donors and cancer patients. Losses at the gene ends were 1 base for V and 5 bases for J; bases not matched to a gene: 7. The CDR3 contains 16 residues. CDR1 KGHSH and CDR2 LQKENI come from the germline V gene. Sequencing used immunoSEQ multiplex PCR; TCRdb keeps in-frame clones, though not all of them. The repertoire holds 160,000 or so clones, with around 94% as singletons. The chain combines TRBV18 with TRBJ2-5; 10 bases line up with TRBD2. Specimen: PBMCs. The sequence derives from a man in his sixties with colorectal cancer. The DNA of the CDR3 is TGTGCCAGCTCACCACAAGTTCCTAGCGGGGGCGAGACCCAGTACTTC. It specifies CASSPQVPSGGETQYF.